This TCR beta chain was identified during a study of Ad26.COV2.S vaccination and SARS-CoV-2 variants. Across the study: The study gave Ad26.COV2.S intramuscularly, once or twice 56 days apart.

General observations from the study: There was reportedly substantial breadth in spike-specific CD8+ and CD4+ T cell responses after vaccination. Spike-specific TCR breadth was greater in vaccine than placebo recipients.

Clones were sequenced by immunoSEQ multiplex PCR, and TCRdb holds only the in-frame ones, with some missing. The sample contains 440,000 or so clones, 90% of which appear only once. In its sample, this clone was seen a few times. Its target is not known. The germline gives CDR1 LNHDA, CDR2 SQIVND (reference sequence). The length of the CDR3 is 15 residues. V gave up 2 bases and J gave up 6 bases; unmatched junction bases: 9. Treatment of the sample: roughly 19 received Ad26.COV2.S at low or high dose, single or two shots; roughly five received placebo; per-sample allocation not given. The investigators took samples on day 63 after the first vaccine or placebo injection. Within Boston, the person who donated was an adult of 18-55 years.

The TCR was taken from a person between 18 and 65 years old who received the Ad26.COV2.S COVID-19 vaccine or a placebo. The sequencing here drew on peripheral blood, taken in a trial of Ad26.COV2.S vaccine versus placebo. The chain carries TRBV19 and TRBJ2-7, with 8 bases aligning to TRBD1. The CDR3 loop is CASSITDRGVSEQYF. The CDR3 bases are TGTGCCAGTAGTATAACCGACAGGGGTGTTAGCGAGCAGTACTTC. The full variable domain, with the rest looked up from reference TRBV19 and TRBJ2-7, is DGGITQSPKYLFRKEGQNVTLSCEQNLNHDAMYWYRQDPGQGLRLIYYSQIVNDFQKGDIAEGYSVSREKKESFPLTVTSAQKNPTAFYLCASSITDRGVSEQYFGPGTRLTVT.